This paragraph reports one T cell receptor (beta chain). These data are taken from a study of blood T cell repertoires in COVID-19. Study summary: There were acute and convalescent COVID-19 samples, and they came from the United States, Italy and Spain.

V dropped 3 bases and J dropped 6 bases, with 21 bases sitting between them. The CDR3 consists of 15 residues. Looked up from germline, CDR1 is GTSNPN and CDR2 is SVGIG (reference sequence). In the original analysis: Reference gene primer amplification gave estimated nucleated cell counts. Here immunoSEQ multiplex PCR was the method, and the copy in TCRdb shows in-frame clones only, minus some. V, J and clone size were drawn from that table, and D and trimming were deduced from the DNA. The sample consists of 300,000 to 350,000 clones, 87% of them appearing once. Sequencing was carried out using peripheral blood. The chain is built from TRBV30 and TRBJ2-7, with a possible D match to TRBD1 (6 bases). The TCR sequence derives from a woman aged 50 to 60 with COVID-19, enrolled during active disease. The CDR3 DNA reads as TGTGCCTGGAGCCCCGTGGGGACACCCAGGGTCGAGCAGTACTTC. It is translated as CAWSPVGTPRVEQYF. Looking up the rest from reference TRBV30 and TRBJ2-7 gives the full variable domain: SQTIHQWPATLVQPVGSPLSLECTVEGTSNPNLYWYRQAAGRGLQLLFYSVGIGQISSEVPQNLSASRPQDRQFILSSKKLLLSDSGFYLCAWSPVGTPRVEQYFGPGTRLTVT.